This T cell receptor (beta chain) was captured by sequencing in a study of HIV-infected patients and healthy controls (dated by TCRdb to between 2012 and 2015). Library preparation was by 5' RACE. Sequencing was performed on an Illumina MiSeq. TCRdb trimmed the raw reads at Q25, called clones with MiXCR and kept productive beta chains. CDR3 protein duplicates are merged, each entry listing the most common genes and DNA. This sample lists 70,000 or so distinct CDR3 sequences; about a sixth were detected once. The top ten hold approximately 5% of the sample. This clonotype was counted between two and nine times. This receptor's antigen is unknown. One base away there is no much larger clone; base qualities are not given. The TCR comes from a human donor in good health. Source material: CD4+ T cells from blood.

The DNA reads as follows: TGTGCCAGTCGACAGAGAAGCAATCAGCCCCAGCATTTT. It codes for CASRQRSNQPQHF. The chain is made from TRBV19 and TRBJ1-5, and TRBD1 may be the D gene, going by 5 matching bases. Sequences LNHDA (CDR1) and SQIVND (CDR2) are obtained from the germline V gene (reference sequence). The junction shows trimming of 8 bases on V and 1 base on J, plus 9 bases between the germline ends. The CDR3 has 13 amino acids, counting the end cysteine and phenylalanine. Left in the record is the CDR3 DNA by itself, 39 bases read in frame from the first base. When the CDR3 is completed using the reference TRBV19 and TRBJ1-5 genes on either side, the full variable domain is DGGITQSPKYLFRKEGQNVTLSCEQNLNHDAMYWYRQDPGQGLRLIYYSQIVNDFQKGDIAEGYSVSREKKESFPLTVTSAQKNPTAFYLCASRQRSNQPQHFGDGTRLSIL.